A selection of T cell receptor beta chains follows, all from one sample in a study of naive CD8 T cells in extremely preterm neonates. TCRdb keeps only in-frame clones here, not all; method: immunoSEQ multiplex PCR. The sample lists tens of thousands of clones; approximately 89% were seen once. Sequenced material: naive CD8+ T cells from cord blood. The origin of the receptors is a boy who was born preterm. Each CDR3 is given with its conserved first and last residue. The D gene is left open where the match is weak. Clone size appears in some rows only: once, few, many, or a class for an expanded clone.

j_call d_call clone_size v_call cdr3_aa cdr3_nt
TRBJ1-4 . once TRBV1 CTSSQVTRDHNEKLFF TGCACCAGCAGCCAAGTGACCAGGGACCACAATGAAAAACTGTTTTTT
TRBJ2-3 TRBD2 . TRBV7-3 CASSLAGADTQYF TGTGCCAGCAGCTTAGCGGGGGCAGATACGCAGTATTTT
TRBJ1-4 TRBD1 once TRBV9 CASSPPDRDRATNEKLFF TGTGCCAGCAGCCCCCCTGACCGGGACAGGGCGACTAATGAAAAACTGTTTTTT
TRBJ2-7 TRBD1 . TRBV9 CASSVAGTGYEQYF TGTGCCAGCAGCGTAGCTGGGACAGGGTACGAGCAGTACTTC
TRBJ1-5 TRBD1 . TRBV27 CASSYRGSNQPQHF TGTGCCAGCAGTTACAGGGGTAGCAATCAGCCCCAGCATTTT
TRBJ2-7 TRBD2 . TRBV9 CASSPSGDSGGYYEQYF TGTGCCAGCAGCCCCTCCGGGGATAGCGGGGGATACTACGAGCAGTACTTC
TRBJ1-5 . . TRBV4-3 CASSQEAGDYSNQPQHF TGCGCCAGCAGCCAAGAGGCGGGGGATTATAGCAATCAGCCCCAGCATTTT
TRBJ2-1 . . TRBV10-3 CAISESLSSYNEQFF TGTGCCATCAGTGAGTCACTGAGCTCCTACAATGAGCAGTTCTTC
TRBJ2-5 . . TRBV7-6 CASSLDQETQYF TGTGCCAGCAGCTTAGACCAAGAGACCCAGTACTTC
TRBJ1-2 . few TRBV19 CASGWYGYTF TGTGCCAGTGGGTGGTATGGCTACACCTTC
TRBJ1-6 . . TRBV19 CASSMGGRSYNSPLHF TGTGCCAGTAGTATGGGGGGGCGCTCCTATAATTCACCCCTCCACTTT
TRBJ2-2 . . TRBV5-1 CASSTDTGELFF TGCGCCAGCAGCACTGACACCGGGGAGCTGTTTTTT
TRBJ2-5 . . TRBV5-1 CASSLLGTQETQYF TGCGCCAGCAGCTTGTTAGGGACCCAAGAGACCCAGTACTTC
TRBJ1-2 . . TRBV29-1 CSVEGTNYGYTF TGCAGCGTTGAAGGGACAAACTATGGCTACACCTTC
TRBJ2-7 . . TRBV29-1 CSGLRAGDYEQYF TGCAGCGGCCTGAGGGCAGGGGACTACGAGCAGTACTTC
TRBJ1-2 . . TRBV13 CASSSGMNYGYTF TGTGCCAGCAGCTCCGGGATGAACTATGGCTACACCTTC
TRBJ2-1 . . TRBV6-6 CASSHNEQFF TGTGCCAGCAGTCACAATGAGCAGTTCTTC
TRBJ2-7 . . TRBV27 CASSLSWGAYEQYF TGTGCCAGCAGTTTATCCTGGGGGGCCTACGAGCAGTACTTC
TRBJ2-7 . . TRBV11-2 CASSYNYEQYF TGTGCCAGCAGCTACAACTACGAGCAGTACTTC
TRBJ2-1 TRBD2 . TRBV4-1 CASSPTSGGEQFF TGCGCCAGCAGCCCGACTAGCGGGGGTGAGCAGTTCTTC
TRBJ2-7 . . TRBV6-1 CASSDPTQNRQASSYEQYF TGTGCCAGCAGTGACCCTACCCAAAATCGACAGGCCTCCTCCTACGAGCAGTACTTC
TRBJ2-3 . . TRBV5-8 CASSLGGGRTDTQYF TGTGCCAGCAGCTTAGGGGGGGGGCGGACAGATACGCAGTATTTT
TRBJ2-1 . . TRBV5-5 CASSLISHYNEQFF TGTGCCAGCAGCTTGATTAGCCATTACAATGAGCAGTTCTTC
TRBJ2-7 . . TRBV9 CASSVDSWGEQYF TGTGCCAGCAGCGTAGATAGTTGGGGCGAGCAGTACTTC
TRBJ2-7 . . TRBV4-1 CASSQGRQTYEQYF TGCGCCAGCAGCCAAGGCCGGCAGACATACGAGCAGTACTTC
TRBJ2-7 . . TRBV29-1 CSAEKDSSYEQYF TGCAGCGCCGAGAAGGACTCATCCTACGAGCAGTACTTC